These T cell receptor beta chains were read from a single sample in a study of blood T cell repertoires in COVID-19. Assay: immunoSEQ multiplex PCR; the TCRdb copy retains only in-frame clones and omits some. This table has 70,000 or so clones, around nine tenths appearing once. Source material: peripheral blood. These TCRs come from a woman aged 55-69 years with acute or convalescent COVID-19. The CDR3 runs from the conserved cysteine through the conserved F or W. Fields, in order: clone size, V gene, J gene, D gene, CDR3 protein, CDR3 DNA. A D gene is named only where the DNA matches it firmly. Clone size appears in some rows only: once, few, many, or a class for an expanded clone.

>once|TRBV29-1|TRBJ1-4|-
CSVEDRKTVSGGEKLFF
TGCAGCGTTGAAGATCGCAAGACCGTCTCCGGGGGTGAAAAACTGTTTTTT
>-|TRBV6-1|TRBJ2-6|-
CASSALTGFGANVLTF
TGTGCCAGCAGTGCCCTCACAGGGTTCGGGGCCAACGTCCTGACTTTC
>-|TRBV3-1/TRBV3-2|TRBJ2-7|-
CASSLYDEQYF
TGTGCCAGCAGCCTCTATGACGAGCAGTACTTC
>-|TRBV25-1|TRBJ1-1|-
CASSETGTRSEAFF
TGTGCCAGCAGTGAAACCGGGACAAGAAGTGAAGCTTTCTTT
>-|TRBV7-2|TRBJ1-3|-
CASSLAGVGNTIYF
TGTGCCAGCAGCTTAGCAGGGGTCGGAAACACCATATATTTT
>-|TRBV6-4|TRBJ2-1|TRBD2
CASSDSSGGAHEQFF
TGTGCCAGCAGTGACTCGAGCGGGGGGGCCCATGAGCAGTTCTTC
>-|TRBV18|TRBJ1-3|-
CASSPRGNTIYF
TGTGCCAGCTCACCGAGGGGAAACACCATATATTTT
>-|TRBV5-4|TRBJ2-7|TRBD1
CASSSGQTYEQYF
TGTGCCAGCAGCTCGGGACAGACCTACGAGCAGTACTTC
>once|TRBV12-3/TRBV12-4|TRBJ1-1|TRBD1
CAGQGANTEAFF
TGTGCCGGACAGGGGGCGAACACTGAAGCTTTCTTT
>-|TRBV5-5|TRBJ2-5|TRBD1
CASDRDRGQLVETQYF
TGTGCCAGCGACCGGGACAGGGGGCAATTGGTAGAGACCCAGTACTTC
>-|TRBV2|TRBJ2-3|-
CASSDRRSTDTQYF
TGTGCCAGCAGTGATAGGAGAAGCACAGATACGCAGTATTTT
>-|TRBV5-3|TRBJ1-1|-
CARSLILKANNLGAEAFF
TGTGCCAGAAGCTTGATCCTAAAGGCTAATAATTTGGGCGCTGAAGCTTTCTTT
>few|TRBV6-5|TRBJ2-1|-
CASSPGGEQFF
TGTGCCAGCAGTCCCGGGGGTGAGCAGTTCTTC
>-|TRBV7-2|TRBJ2-5|TRBD2
CASSLSGVQETQYF
TGTGCCAGCAGCTTAAGCGGGGTGCAAGAGACCCAGTACTTC
>-|TRBV6-5|TRBJ2-7|TRBD1
CASFPGQGAYEQYF
TGTGCCAGCTTCCCGGGACAGGGTGCCTACGAGCAGTACTTC
>few|TRBV5-8|TRBJ2-2|-
CASSILNTGELFF
TGTGCCAGCAGCATACTCAACACCGGGGAGCTGTTTTTT
>-|TRBV2|TRBJ2-3|TRBD2
CASTASGGYTDTQYF
TGTGCCAGCACGGCTAGCGGGGGGTACACAGATACGCAGTATTTT
>-|TRBV27|TRBJ2-7|TRBD1
CASRTGGGRKEQYF
TGTGCCAGTAGAACAGGGGGCGGTCGAAAAGAGCAGTACTTC
>-|TRBV7-8|TRBJ2-1|-
CASSLTGGSSYNEQFF
TGTGCCAGCAGCTTAACAGGAGGGTCGAGCTACAATGAGCAGTTCTTC
>-|TRBV19|TRBJ2-5|-
CASRPRGTETQYF
TGTGCCAGTAGGCCCAGGGGTACTGAGACCCAGTACTTC
>-|TRBV19|TRBJ2-3|TRBD1
CASTPGQGNTDTQYF
TGTGCCAGTACCCCTGGACAGGGAAACACAGATACGCAGTATTTT
>-|TRBV7-6|TRBJ2-5|TRBD2
CASSLAAGGSQETQYF
TGTGCCAGCAGCTTAGCGGCGGGGGGCTCCCAAGAGACCCAGTACTTC
>-|TRBV5-5|TRBJ1-4|TRBD1
CASSLSRDRVNEKLFF
TGTGCCAGCAGCTTGTCTCGGGACAGGGTTAATGAAAAACTGTTTTTT
>-|TRBV28|TRBJ2-7|-
CASSLPGVRVNYEQYF
TGTGCCAGCAGTTTACCCGGCGTCAGGGTGAACTACGAGCAGTACTTC
>few|TRBV7-2|TRBJ2-5|TRBD2
CASSQGLAVIQETQYF
TGTGCCAGCAGCCAAGGACTAGCGGTAATCCAAGAGACCCAGTACTTC
>-|TRBV7-2|TRBJ2-3|-
CASSFQGFVTDTQYF
TGTGCCAGCAGCTTCCAGGGTTTCGTGACAGATACGCAGTATTTT
>-|TRBV4-2|TRBJ2-7|-
CASSLTTTEQYF
TGTGCCAGCAGCCTTACTACCACGGAGCAGTACTTC
>-|TRBV2|TRBJ2-2|-
CASSVGSANTGELFF
TGTGCCAGCAGTGTAGGCAGCGCGAACACCGGGGAGCTGTTTTTT
>-|TRBV9|TRBJ1-2|-
CASTGVRALNYGYTF
TGTGCCAGCACCGGGGTTCGGGCCTTGAACTATGGCTACACCTTC
>-|TRBV5-4|TRBJ2-5|-
CASSSDGGARETQYF
TGTGCCAGCAGCTCGGATGGGGGGGCCCGGGAGACCCAGTACTTC
>-|TRBV6-4|TRBJ2-3|TRBD2
CASSLAGGTDTQYF
TGTGCCAGCAGTCTAGCGGGGGGCACAGATACGCAGTATTTT
>-|TRBV5-1|TRBJ2-7|TRBD1
CASSAGTGSYEQYF
TGCGCCAGCAGCGCCGGGACAGGTTCCTACGAGCAGTACTTC
>-|TRBV14|TRBJ2-1|TRBD2
CASSHSRLAGGREQFF
TGTGCCAGCAGCCATAGCCGACTAGCGGGGGGGCGTGAGCAGTTCTTC
>-|TRBV9|TRBJ2-7|TRBD2
CASSVGPGGAYEQYF
TGTGCCAGCAGCGTAGGTCCGGGGGGGGCCTACGAGCAGTACTTC
>-|TRBV27|TRBJ2-7|-
CASSSRGGHSYEQYF
TGTGCCAGCAGTTCCCGGGGAGGACACTCCTACGAGCAGTACTTC
>-|TRBV27|TRBJ2-5|-
CASSPTGETQYF
TGTGCCAGCAGCCCCACCGGAGAGACCCAGTACTTC
>-|TRBV7-9|TRBJ2-3|TRBD1
CASSQTTGGADTQYF
TGTGCCAGCAGCCAAACCACAGGGGGCGCAGATACGCAGTATTTT
>-|TRBV5-4|TRBJ2-5|-
CASSRSGTRTQETQYF
TGTGCCAGCAGCAGATCCGGGACACGTACACAAGAGACCCAGTACTTC
>-|TRBV2|TRBJ2-2|-
CASSTDTGELFF
TGTGCCAGCAGTACTGACACCGGGGAGCTGTTTTTT
>-|TRBV5-5|TRBJ1-1|-
CASSLVPGTEAFF
TGTGCCAGCAGCTTGGTCCCAGGCACTGAAGCTTTCTTT
>-|TRBV6-5|TRBJ2-7|-
CASSYKSTSYEQYF
TGTGCCAGCAGTTACAAGTCGACATCCTACGAGCAGTACTTC
>-|TRBV11-1|TRBJ2-6|-
CASSSGPSGANVLTF
TGTGCCAGCAGCTCCGGTCCCTCTGGGGCCAACGTCCTGACTTTC
>once|TRBV29-1|TRBJ2-5|TRBD1
CSSYGTGKETQYF
TGCAGCTCGTACGGGACAGGGAAAGAGACCCAGTACTTC
>-|TRBV6-5|TRBJ2-3|TRBD2
CASMGLAGFTDTQYF
TGTGCCAGCATGGGACTAGCGGGCTTCACAGATACGCAGTATTTT
>-|TRBV5-1|TRBJ2-1|TRBD2
CASSFSGTSGFDEQFF
TGCGCCAGCAGCTTCTCCGGGACTAGCGGATTCGATGAGCAGTTCTTC
>-|TRBV7-2|TRBJ1-2|-
CASSLVRRYGYTF
TGTGCCAGCAGCTTAGTGAGGAGATATGGCTACACCTTC
>-|TRBV19|TRBJ2-5|-
CATRGRGEETQYF
TGTGCCACTCGCGGCAGGGGGGAAGAGACCCAGTACTTC
>few|TRBV2|TRBJ1-3|-
CAGAGAGNTIYF
TGTGCCGGCGCAGGGGCTGGAAACACCATATATTTT
>once|TRBV3-1/TRBV3-2|TRBJ2-6|-
CASSHPPGSGANVLTF
TGTGCCAGCAGCCACCCCCCGGGGTCTGGGGCCAACGTCCTGACTTTC
>-|TRBV18|TRBJ2-7|-
CASSPRQASSYEQYF
TGTGCCAGCTCACCCAGACAGGCGAGCTCCTACGAGCAGTACTTC
>-|TRBV7-3|TRBJ2-1|TRBD1
CASSIGQGQSRFF
TGTGCCAGCAGCATAGGACAGGGGCAATCTAGGTTCTTC
>-|TRBV19|TRBJ2-7|-
CASSILPASSYEQYF
TGTGCCAGTAGTATTCTCCCAGCGTCCTCCTACGAGCAGTACTTC
>-|TRBV3-1/TRBV3-2|TRBJ2-1|-
CASSRPEPGGVHRDNEQFF
TGTGCCAGCAGCCGCCCCGAACCGGGGGGCGTACACCGGGACAATGAGCAGTTCTTC
>once|TRBV18|TRBJ2-4|-
CASSSSGVGNIQYF
TGTGCCAGCTCGTCTTCAGGGGTCGGAAACATTCAGTACTTC
>-|TRBV18|TRBJ1-1|-
CASSPPAGTEAFF
TGTGCCAGCTCACCGCCGGCAGGAACTGAAGCTTTCTTT
>-|TRBV9|TRBJ1-3|-
CASSVDRQTGNTIYF
TGTGCCAGCAGCGTAGACAGGCAGACTGGAAACACCATATATTTT
>-|TRBV6-6|TRBJ2-1|TRBD2
CASRGRLAGYNEQFF
TGTGCCAGCAGAGGCCGACTAGCGGGTTACAATGAGCAGTTCTTC
>-|TRBV5-4|TRBJ2-5|TRBD2
CASSYAGVGETQYF
TGTGCCAGCAGCTATGCGGGGGTTGGAGAGACCCAGTACTTC
>once|TRBV30|TRBJ2-2|TRBD1
CAWRGQGWTGELFF
TGTGCCTGGAGGGGACAGGGTTGGACCGGGGAGCTGTTTTTT
>many|TRBV7-8|TRBJ2-2|TRBD2
CASSLGMGLALNTGELFF
TGTGCCAGCAGCTTAGGAATGGGACTAGCGCTGAACACCGGGGAGCTGTTTTTT